This T cell receptor beta chain was sequenced for a study of blood T cell repertoires in COVID-19. On the study more broadly: The origin of the acute and convalescent COVID-19 samples was the United States, Italy and Spain. T cells, B-cell-depleted T cells, or PBMCs supplied cDNA or gDNA.

As originally analysed: Researchers report that nucleated cell counts were estimated from reference gene primer amplification. Assay used: immunoSEQ multiplex PCR; TCRdb lists only in-frame clones, some missing. V and J calls and clone size are those listed in that table; D and trimming were worked out from the DNA. The top ten clones hold less than 11% of a sample with roughly 81,000 clones, roughly 86% of them seen once. This CDR3 is 14 amino acids long. The V gene lost 5 bases and the J gene lost 8 bases, with 18 bases spanning the gap. The germline V gene encodes CDR1 SGHAT and CDR2 FQDESV (reference sequence).

The specimen sequenced was peripheral blood. This receptor was taken from a man between 60 and 75 years old with acute or convalescent COVID-19. The chain uses TRBV11-1 and TRBJ1-2, with D possibly matching TRBD1 (6 bases). The CDR3, as DNA: TGTGCCAGCAGCCCCGGACAGAACACATGGGGCTACACCTTC. Translating gives CASSPGQNTWGYTF.